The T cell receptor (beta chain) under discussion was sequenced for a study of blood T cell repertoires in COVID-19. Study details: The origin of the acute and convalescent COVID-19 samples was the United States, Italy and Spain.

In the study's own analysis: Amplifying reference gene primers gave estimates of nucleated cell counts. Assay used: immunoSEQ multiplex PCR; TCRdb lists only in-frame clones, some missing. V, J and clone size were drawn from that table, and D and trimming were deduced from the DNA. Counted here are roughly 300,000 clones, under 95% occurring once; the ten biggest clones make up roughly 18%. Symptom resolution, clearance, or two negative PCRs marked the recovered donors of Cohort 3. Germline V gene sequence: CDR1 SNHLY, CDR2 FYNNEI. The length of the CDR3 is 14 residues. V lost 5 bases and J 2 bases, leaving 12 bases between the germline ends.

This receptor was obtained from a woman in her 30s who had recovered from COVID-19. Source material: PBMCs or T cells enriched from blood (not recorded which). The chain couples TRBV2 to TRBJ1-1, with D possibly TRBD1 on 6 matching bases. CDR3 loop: CASSLGQPNTEAFF. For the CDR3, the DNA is TGTGCCAGCAGTTTAGGACAGCCTAACACTGAAGCTTTCTTT. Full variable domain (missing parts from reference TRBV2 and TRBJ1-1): EPEVTQTPSHQVTQMGQEVILRCVPISNHLYFYWYRQILGQKVEFLVSFYNNEISEKSEIFDDQFSVERPDGSNFTLKIRSTKLEDSAMYFCASSLGQPNTEAFFGQGTRLTVV.